There are many counts of the clone carrying this TCR beta chain. The source of the sample is a study of T cells after yellow fever vaccination. The overall study: It was SMART-Seq v4 Ultra Low Input that prepared the fractions with low cell numbers.

This CDR3 has 15 amino acids. The germline gives CDR1 LNHNV, CDR2 YYDKDF (reference sequence). V gave up 0 bases and J gave up 7 bases, with 15 bases separating them. It was through 5'RACE template switching that TCR cDNA was made, with a universal primer site and UMIs added. Via MiXCR, TCRdb re-called the 5' RACE reads, giving one row per CDR3 protein. Among more than 110,000 distinct CDR3 sequences listed, under 8% were seen once. The source is a man aged 25-45 years who received the YFV17D yellow fever vaccine. The sample was CD4+ T cells sorted from PBMCs, taken 10 days after the yellow fever booster vaccination. This chain connects TRBV15 to TRBJ2-5, with D possibly TRBD2 on 5 matching bases. CDR3: CATSREGGTQRTQYF. DNA of the CDR3: TGTGCCACCAGCAGAGAAGGAGGAACCCAAAGGACCCAGTACTTC.